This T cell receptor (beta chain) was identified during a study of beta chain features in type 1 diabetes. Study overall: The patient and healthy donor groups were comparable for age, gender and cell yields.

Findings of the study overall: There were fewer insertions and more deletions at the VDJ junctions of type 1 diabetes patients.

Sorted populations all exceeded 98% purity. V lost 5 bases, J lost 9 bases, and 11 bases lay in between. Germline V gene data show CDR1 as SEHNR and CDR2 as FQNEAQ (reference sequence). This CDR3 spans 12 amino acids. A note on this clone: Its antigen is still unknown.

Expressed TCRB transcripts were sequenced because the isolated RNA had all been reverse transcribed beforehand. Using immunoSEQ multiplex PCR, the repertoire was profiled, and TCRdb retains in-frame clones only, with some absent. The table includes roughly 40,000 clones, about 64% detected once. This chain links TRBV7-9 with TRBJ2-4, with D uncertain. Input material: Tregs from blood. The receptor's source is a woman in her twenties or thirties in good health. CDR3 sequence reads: CASSPQALIQYF. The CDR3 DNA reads TGTGCCAGCAGCCCTCAAGCCCTCATTCAGTACTTC.